This TCR beta chain is from a study of T cell changes during pregnancy in multiple sclerosis. The data were produced by immunoSEQ multiplex PCR, yet TCRdb's version contains in-frame clones alone and is incomplete. The profile covers about 59,000 clones, with about 93% appearing a single time and about 2.6% taken by the ten largest. Germline V gene data show CDR1 as SNHLY and CDR2 as FYNNEI. V dropped 6 bases and J dropped 8; count of bases not matched to a gene: 11. The CDR3 is 14 residues long. Sequenced material: CD8+ T cells from peripheral blood mononuclear cells, taken in the third trimester of pregnancy. J is TRBJ1-1 and V is TRBV2; 8 bases are shared with TRBD1. The origin of this receptor is a female donor with multiple sclerosis, enrolled in a pregnancy study. The CDR3 DNA sequence: TGTGCCAGCAGGGACAGGGATCTCATCGGCGAAGCTTTCTTT. Translating it yields CASRDRDLIGEAFF.